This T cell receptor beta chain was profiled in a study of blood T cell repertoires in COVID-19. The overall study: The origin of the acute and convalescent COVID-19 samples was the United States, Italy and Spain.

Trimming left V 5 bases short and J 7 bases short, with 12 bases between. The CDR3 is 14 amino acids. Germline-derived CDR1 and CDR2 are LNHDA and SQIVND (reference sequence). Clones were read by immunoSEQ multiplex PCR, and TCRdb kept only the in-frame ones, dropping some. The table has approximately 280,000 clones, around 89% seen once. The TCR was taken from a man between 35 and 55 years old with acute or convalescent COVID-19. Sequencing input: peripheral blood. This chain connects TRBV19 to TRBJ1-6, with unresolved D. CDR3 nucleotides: TGTGCCAGTAGTGGAGGGAGCCCGAATTCACCCCTCCACTTT. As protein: CASSGGSPNSPLHF.